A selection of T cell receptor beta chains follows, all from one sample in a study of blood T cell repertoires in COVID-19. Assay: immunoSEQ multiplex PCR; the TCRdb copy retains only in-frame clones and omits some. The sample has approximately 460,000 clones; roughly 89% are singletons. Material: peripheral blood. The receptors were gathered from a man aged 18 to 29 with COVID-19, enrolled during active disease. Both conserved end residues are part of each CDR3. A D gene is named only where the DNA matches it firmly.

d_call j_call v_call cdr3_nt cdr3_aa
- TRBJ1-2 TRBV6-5 TGTGCCAGCAGTTCCCAGGGTGGGGATGGCTACACCTTC CASSSQGGDGYTF
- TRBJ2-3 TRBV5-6 TGTGCCAGCAGCTTGGCAACGGCTAGCTCCGTCTCTTGGACAGATACGCAGTATTTT CASSLATASSVSWTDTQYF
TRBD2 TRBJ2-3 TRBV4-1 TGCGCCAGCAGCCAAGAGGGAATAGCGGGGAACACAGATACGCAGTATTTT CASSQEGIAGNTDTQYF
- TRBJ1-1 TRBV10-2 TGCGCCAGCAGTGATACCGGGTCGCAGACTGAAGCTTTCTTT CASSDTGSQTEAFF
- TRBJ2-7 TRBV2 TGTGCCAGCAGTGATCAAGACTTCAGTCAGGGGTACGAGCAGTACTTC CASSDQDFSQGYEQYF
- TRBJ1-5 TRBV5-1 TGCGCCAGCAGCTTGGGGCAGGGTAACAATCAGCCCCAGCATTTT CASSLGQGNNQPQHF
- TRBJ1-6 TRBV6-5 TGTGCCAGCAGACACCAACAGGAGAGCCTCCACTTT CASRHQQESLHF
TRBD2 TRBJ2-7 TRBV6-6 TGTGCCAGCAGTCCCTCTGGACTAGGATACGAGCAGTACTTC CASSPSGLGYEQYF
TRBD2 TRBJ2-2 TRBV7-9 TGTGCCAGCAGCTCTACTAGCGGGGGCCCCAAGAACACCGGGGAGCTGTTTTTT CASSSTSGGPKNTGELFF
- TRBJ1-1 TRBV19 TGTGCCAGTAATGAATTGGGGGGAGGAACTGAAGCTTTCTTT CASNELGGGTEAFF